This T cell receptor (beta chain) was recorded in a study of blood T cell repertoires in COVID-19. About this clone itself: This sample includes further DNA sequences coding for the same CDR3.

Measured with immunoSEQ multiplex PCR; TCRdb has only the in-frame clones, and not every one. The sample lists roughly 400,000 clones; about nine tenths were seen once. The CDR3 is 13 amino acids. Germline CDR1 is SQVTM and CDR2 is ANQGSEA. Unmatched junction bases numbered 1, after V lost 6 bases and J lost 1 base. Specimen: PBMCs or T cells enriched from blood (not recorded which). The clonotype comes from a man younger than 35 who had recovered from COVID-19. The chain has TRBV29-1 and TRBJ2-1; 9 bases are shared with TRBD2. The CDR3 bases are TGCAGCGTGAGCGGGGGGTCCTACAATGAGCAGTTCTTC. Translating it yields CSVSGGSYNEQFF.